What follows are 15 T cell receptor beta chains derived from one specimen sequenced in a study of blood T cell repertoires in COVID-19 (dated by TCRdb to between 2020 and 2021). Library method: the immunoSEQ multiplex PCR assay. In its TCRdb copy, this immuneACCESS table keeps in-frame sequences only and misses some clones. Where compared with another copy, unresolved V genes explain less than half of these, and the others have no known cause. For this sample the table gives about 38,000 clones, of which approximately 90% were detected only once. Approximately 32% of the sample is taken by the ten largest. Material: peripheral blood. These TCRs come from a man between 70 and 80 years old with active COVID-19.

The V call is TRBV5-5, the J call TRBJ2-3; D is possibly TRBD2 (6 bases). This CDR3 has 16 residues. Germline values: CDR1 SGHKS, CDR2 YYEKEE (reference sequence). V lost 0 bases and J 2 bases, leaving 13 bases between the germline ends. The CDR3 sequence is CASSLVGGRTTDTQYF. The CDR3 DNA follows: TGTGCCAGCAGCTTGGTTGGTGGGAGGACCACAGATACGCAGTATTTT.

The chain employs TRBV18 and TRBJ2-3, with a possible D match to TRBD2 (5 bases). The V and J ends lost 0 bases and 6 bases respectively, with 7 bases between them. Germline V lookup: CDR1 KGHSH, CDR2 LQKENI. CDR3 length: 13 residues. CDR3 nucleotide sequence: TGTGCCAGCTCACCACCTAGCGCGGATACGCAGTATTTT. It specifies CASSPPSADTQYF.

This clone has a single count. This chain uses TRBV7-9 with TRBJ1-4; 7 positions match TRBD1. Germline V gene lookup returns CDR1 SEHNR and CDR2 FQNEAQ (reference sequence). This CDR3 contains 13 residues. J lost 6 bases, V lost 6 bases, and 4 bases had no gene match. The CDR3: CASRDRSDEKLFF. CDR3 in DNA: TGTGCCAGCAGGGACAGGTCCGATGAAAAACTGTTTTTT.

This chain connects TRBV2 to TRBJ2-6; D perhaps matches TRBD1 (5 bases). Germline V gene lookup returns CDR1 SNHLY and CDR2 FYNNEI. V was pared by 4 bases and J by 4 bases, with 11 bases between. The CDR3 is made up of 15 amino acids. The CDR3 region is CASSGRGRGANVLTF. As DNA, the CDR3 is TGTGCCAGCAGTGGTAGGGGCCGCGGGGCCAACGTCCTGACTTTC.

This chain joins TRBV28 and TRBJ1-5, with 8 positions matching TRBD1. The CDR3 sequence is 14 residues long. Trimming removed 7 bases from V and 5 bases from J; junction bases left unmatched: 7. CDR1 is MDHEN and CDR2 is SYDVKM in the germline V gene. This chain's CDR3 is CASKRGTGDQPQHF. For the CDR3, the DNA is TGTGCCAGCAAGAGAGGGACAGGAGATCAGCCCCAGCATTTT.

This chain uses TRBV7-3 with TRBJ2-3; no clear D. The germline gives CDR1 SGHTA, CDR2 FQGTGA. The V gene lost 0 bases and the J gene lost 2 bases, with 6 bases spanning the gap. There are 14 residues in the CDR3. The CDR3 is CASSLTTTTDTQYF. CDR3 nucleotide sequence: TGTGCCAGCAGCTTAACGACAACCACAGATACGCAGTATTTT.

The chain links TRBV7-3 to TRBJ2-1, with 7 nucleotides matching TRBD2. J gave up 7 bases and V 0 bases, and 3 bases lay outside the gene matches. CDR1 is SGHTA, CDR2 FQGTGA, per germline. The CDR3 is 14 residues long. DNA of the CDR3: TGTGCCAGCAGCTTAACGGGAGGGAGGAATGAGCAGTTCTTC. Its translation is CASSLTGGRNEQFF.

This chain links TRBV30 with TRBJ1-3; 7 bases align to TRBD1. Germline V CDR1 and CDR2: GTSNPN, SVGIG (reference sequence). The CDR3 spans 15 residues. The V and J ends lost 0 bases and 8 bases, in that order; junction bases with no gene match: 10. CDR3 sequence (DNA): TGTGCCTGGAGTGTAGTAAAGGGGGCGAGGGACACCATATATTTT. It yields the protein CAWSVVKGARDTIYF.

The chain couples TRBV10-1 to TRBJ2-1; possible D gene TRBD2, 7 bases. V was clipped by 2 bases and J by 1 base, with 24 bases between them. This CDR3 is 20 amino acids long. From germline, CDR1 is WNHNN and CDR2 SYGVQD (reference sequence). Written as DNA, the CDR3 is TGCGCCAGCAGTGAGAGGGAGGGGGGGCCTCTTTTTGGTTCCTACAATGAGCAGTTCTTC. Protein: CASSEREGGPLFGSYNEQFF.

The chain joins TRBV19 to TRBJ1-5, with TRBD1 matching over 11 bases. Trimming cost V 7 bases and J 6 bases; bases outside gene matches: 11. The CDR3 spans 16 residues. Germline V gene lookup returns CDR1 LNHDA and CDR2 SQIVND (reference sequence). CDR3 nucleotides: TGTGCCAGTACCTATTCTGGACAGGGGGCTGGTCAGCCCCAGCATTTT. It yields the protein CASTYSGQGAGQPQHF.

J is TRBJ2-7 and V is TRBV10-3; D uncertain. The length of the CDR3 is 13 residues. Germline V gene sequence: CDR1 ENHRY, CDR2 SYGVKD. V dropped 2 bases and J dropped 4 bases, with 9 bases sitting between them. In nucleotides, the CDR3 is TGTGCCATCAGTGAGGAGCCGATATACGAGCAGTACTTC. As protein: CAISEEPIYEQYF.

The V and J genes are TRBV7-6 and TRBJ2-3, with 7 bases identical to TRBD1. CDR3 size: 17 residues. In germline, CDR1 is SGHVS, CDR2 FNYEAQ. V was pared by 3 bases and J by 2 bases, with 11 bases of the junction left unmatched. CDR3 in DNA: TGTGCCAGCAGCTTTATGGACGGGACAGCCACCACAGATACGCAGTATTTT. Amino acid sequence: CASSFMDGTATTDTQYF.

The sample holds one count of this clone. This chain uses TRBV5-1 with TRBJ1-5; possible D gene TRBD1, 5 bases. V lost 4 bases and J lost 8, with 16 bases in between. From germline, CDR1 is SGHRS and CDR2 YFSETQ. The length of the CDR3 is 14 residues. The CDR3 is CASSIGTEGEPQHF. The DNA of the CDR3 is TGCGCCAGCAGCATCGGGACGGAGGGTGAGCCCCAGCATTTT.

The chain has TRBV7-6 and TRBJ2-1; D is perhaps TRBD1 (5 bases). The germline V gene encodes CDR1 SGHVS and CDR2 FNYEAQ. The CDR3 contains 15 residues. V lost 3 bases and J lost 7, with 16 bases in between. CDR3 protein: CASSFSAGKENEQFF. DNA for the CDR3: TGTGCCAGCAGCTTCTCGGCAGGGAAGGAGAATGAGCAGTTCTTC. Variable domain in full (rest from reference TRBV7-6 and TRBJ2-1): GAGVSQSPRYKVTKRGQDVALRCDPISGHVSLYWYRQALGQGPEFLTYFNYEAQQDKSGLPNDRFSAERPEGSISTLTIQRTEQRDSAMYRCASSFSAGKENEQFFGPGTRLTVL.

The gene calls are TRBV21-1 and TRBJ2-7; the table gives TRBD2 as D, unverified against the DNA. TRBV21-1 is tagged as a pseudogene. The CDR3 has 21 amino acids. CDR3 residues: CASSKARFRLSIAGGVYEQYF. The CDR3 DNA reads as TGTGCCAGCAGCAAAGCCCGATTTCGCTTGTCCATAGCGGGAGGGGTCTACGAGCAGTACTTC.